These 2 T cell receptor beta chains were all obtained from the same sample, sequenced in a study of CD4+ T cells in melanoma. Sequenced by immunoSEQ multiplex PCR; TCRdb stores in-frame clones only, minus some. The table lists around 10,000 clones, roughly two thirds of them singletons, with 13% to 15% in the top ten. Sequenced: cells from a culture (not recorded whether cultured in vitro). These receptors originate from a human donor with melanoma.

V and J are TRBV12-5 and TRBJ2-5; 11 bases are shared with TRBD1. This CDR3 contains 14 residues. J was trimmed by 4 bases and V by 6 bases; bases with no gene match: 4. Germline CDR1 and CDR2: LGHNT and FRNRAP. The DNA for the CDR3 is TGTGCTAGTGGGCGTGGACAGGGGGCAGAGACCCAGTACTTC. It codes for CASGRGQGAETQYF.

The chain recombines TRBV7-8 with TRBJ2-3, with 7 positions matching TRBD1. The J segment lost 1 base and the V segment lost 6 bases, leaving 7 bases of the junction unmatched. Germline loops: CDR1 SGHVS, CDR2 FQNEAQ. The CDR3 contains 15 residues. The CDR3 region has the DNA TGTGCCAGCAGGAAAACCGGGACAGGCACAGATACGCAGTATTTT. This gives the protein CASRKTGTGTDTQYF.